Below, 4 T cell receptor beta chains from the same sample are listed, as sequenced in a study of shared clonotypes between healthy human individuals (TCRdb year 2020). The library was made by the immunoSEQ multiplex PCR assay. The immuneACCESS repertoire file appears here via TCRdb, limited to in-frame rearrangements. These files lack a portion of the clones; in checked studies, under half of the deficit traces to unresolved V genes, and the cause of the others is not known. This sample is represented by about 380,000 clones; 90% to 97% of them were singletons. The top ten clonotypes cover about 0.32% of the sample. Sequencing was performed on memory CD8+ T cells sorted from blood. The cell subset or site label for this specimen denotes: CD45RO+ cells pooled with CCR7-negative TemRA cells. These TCRs come from a man aged 30 to 39 in good health.

The rearrangement links TRBV30 to TRBJ2-7, with a weak D call TRBD1 (6 bases). Germline values: CDR1 GTSNPN, CDR2 SVGIG (reference sequence). This CDR3 has 12 residues. The V and J ends lost 1 base and 7 bases respectively, with 11 bases between them. For the CDR3, the DNA is TGTGCCTGGAGTGAGGAAAGGGGGGAGCAGTACTTC. This codes for CAWSEERGEQYF.

The chain uses TRBV7-2 and TRBJ1-1; D gene unclear. This CDR3 spans 15 amino acids. The germline V gene encodes CDR1 SGHTA and CDR2 FQGNSA. The V and J ends lost 6 bases and 0 bases respectively, with 14 bases between them. CDR3 coding DNA: TGTGCCAGCAGGTTACTCAGGCTCTTGAACACTGAAGCTTTCTTT. Residues: CASRLLRLLNTEAFF.

The V call is TRBV7-3, the J call TRBJ2-1, with TRBD1 as a possible D gene (6 bases). The CDR3 extends over 15 amino acids. V lost 4 bases and J 1 base, leaving 11 bases between the germline ends. In germline, CDR1 is SGHTA, CDR2 FQGTGA. The CDR3 loop is CASSSQGHSYNEQFF. The CDR3 DNA follows: TGTGCCAGCAGCTCGCAGGGGCATTCCTACAATGAGCAGTTCTTC.

This clone was seen just once. V usage is TRBV30 and J usage is TRBJ2-5, with a possible D match to TRBD1 (7 bases). Germline V gene data show CDR1 as GTSNPN and CDR2 as SVGIG (reference sequence). There are 13 residues in the CDR3. V was cut by 4 bases and J by 0 bases, with 9 bases left in between. DNA of the CDR3: TGTGCCTGGACAGGGGGGTACCAAGAGACCCAGTACTTC. It yields the protein CAWTGGYQETQYF. Complete variable domain (other parts from reference TRBV30 and TRBJ2-5): SQTIHQWPATLVQPVGSPLSLECTVEGTSNPNLYWYRQAAGRGLQLLFYSVGIGQISSEVPQNLSASRPQDRQFILSSKKLLLSDSGFYLCAWTGGYQETQYFGPGTRLLVL.